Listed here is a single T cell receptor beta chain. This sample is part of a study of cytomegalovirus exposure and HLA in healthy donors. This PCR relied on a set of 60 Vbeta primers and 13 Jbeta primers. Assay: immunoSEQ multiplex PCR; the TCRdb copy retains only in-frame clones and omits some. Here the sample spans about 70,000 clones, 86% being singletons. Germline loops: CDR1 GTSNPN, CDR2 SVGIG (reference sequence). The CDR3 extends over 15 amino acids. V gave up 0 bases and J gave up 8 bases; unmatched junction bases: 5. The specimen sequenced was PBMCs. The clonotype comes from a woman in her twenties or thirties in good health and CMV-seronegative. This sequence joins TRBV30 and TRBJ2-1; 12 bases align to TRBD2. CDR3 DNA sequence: TGTGCCTGGAGTGTAAGGCCTAGCGGGAGGGATGAGCAGTTCTTC. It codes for CAWSVRPSGRDEQFF.